This entry is about one T cell receptor beta chain. This record belongs to a study of shared clonotypes between healthy human individuals. Generated by immunoSEQ multiplex PCR, the TCRdb table keeps only in-frame clones and is missing some. The sample shows 2 million to 2.5 million clones, 80% to 95% of them seen only once. Per the germline V gene, CDR1 is SNHLY and CDR2 is FYNNEI. V was trimmed by 2 bases and J by 7 bases, leaving 11 bases between them. The CDR3 has 13 residues. The receptor's source is a man younger than 30 in good health. Some clones in this sample may be carry-over from other donors' samples. The V call is TRBV2, the J call TRBJ2-5, with D perhaps assigned TRBD1 or TRBD2 (5 bases each). The sample consisted of naive CD4+ T cells from PBMCs. Subset: CD45RA+ positively selected. The chain's CDR3 is CASSETLGGTQYF. Written as DNA, the CDR3 is TGTGCCAGCAGTGAAACCCTTGGGGGGACCCAGTACTTC.